This T cell receptor (beta chain) was observed in a study of identical twins. Study-wide findings and caveats: Diverse VJ usage suggested most zero-insertion clonotypes were not invariant T cells. Those out-of-frame alpha sequences shared by twins showed an excess of low generation probability. Weaker excess sharing between twins was seen in beta out-of-frame sequences.

This CDR3 comprises 15 residues. Germline CDR1 and CDR2: MNHEY and SVGAGI. V shed 2 bases and J 10 bases; nucleotides not matched to a gene: 4. From the 5' RACE reads, TCRdb called clonotypes with MiXCR, one entry per CDR3 protein. Of 750,000 to 950,000 distinct CDR3 sequences listed, about 12% were seen once; the top ten hold about 1.5%. This clonotype was detected a few times. As yet, its antigen is unknown. The same specimen was also included in a second study, on yellow fever vaccine responses in identical twins.

The rearrangement links TRBV6-5 to TRBJ1-6; TRBD1 matches at 11 bases. The sample was PBMCs. This receptor was obtained from a woman aged 18-29 years in good health. DNA for the CDR3: TGTGCCAGCAGTTACGGGGGACAGGGGGACTCACCCCTCCACTTT. It codes for CASSYGGQGDSPLHF.